The next 18 T cell receptor beta chains were all read from a single sample in a study of OX40 agonist ivuxolimab in advanced cancers. Clones were read by immunoSEQ multiplex PCR, and TCRdb kept only the in-frame ones, dropping some. The sample has tens of thousands of clones, roughly nine tenths seen once. The starting material was CD4+ or CD8+ T cells sorted from blood, obtained in a trial of the OX40 agonist ivuxolimab. Receptors were obtained from an adult with an advanced solid tumor such as melanoma, head and neck, liver or kidney cancer.

This clone was seen a few times. V and J are TRBV4-1 and TRBJ2-1; TRBD2 aligns across 13 bases. Germline CDR1 reads MGHRA; CDR2 reads YSYEKL. The CDR3 has 20 amino acids. The ends lost 3 bases at V and 4 bases at J; junction bases unmatched: 15. The CDR3 nucleotides are TGCGCCAGCAGCCACCTCGGACTAGCGGGGGCCAAGGGGGGATACAATGAGCAGTTCTTC. Residues: CASSHLGLAGAKGGYNEQFF.

This clone was found once. The V call is TRBV11-1, the J call TRBJ2-2; no clear D. CDR1 SGHAT and CDR2 FQDESV come from the germline V gene (reference sequence). Trimming took 4 bases from V and 3 from J, leaving 12 bases between them. The CDR3 extends over 15 amino acids. CDR3 loop: CASSSNRFHTGELFF. CDR3 nucleotide sequence: TGTGCCAGCAGCTCCAACCGTTTCCACACCGGGGAGCTGTTTTTT.

The chain couples TRBV9 to TRBJ2-3; TRBD2 matches 7 bases. The CDR3 runs 14 residues. Germline assignment: CDR1 SGDLS and CDR2 YYNGEE. Germline trimming cut 4 bases from V and 2 bases from J; bases unmatched to any gene: 4. The CDR3 DNA reads TGTGCCAGCAGCCCTACTAGCGACACAGATACGCAGTATTTT. This sequence encodes CASSPTSDTDTQYF.

The rearrangement links TRBV9 to TRBJ2-5, with D perhaps TRBD1 or TRBD2 (5 bases each). The germline V and J ends were trimmed by 0 bases and 4 bases, with 10 bases remaining between them. There are 14 residues in the CDR3. Germline CDR1 reads SGDLS; CDR2 reads YYNGEE. In DNA form, the CDR3 reads TGTGCCAGCAGCGTAGCCGGGGCGCTAGAGACCCAGTACTTC. The encoded protein is CASSVAGALETQYF.

The chain couples TRBV5-1 to TRBJ2-4; D may be TRBD1 or TRBD2 (5 bases each). Trimming left V 0 bases short and J 6 bases short, with 13 bases between. From germline, CDR1 is SGHRS and CDR2 YFSETQ. The CDR3 contains 15 residues. The CDR3 DNA sequence: TGCGCCAGCAGCTTGGTGGGGCCAGGACTAAACATTCAGTACTTC. Its protein product is CASSLVGPGLNIQYF. The full variable domain, its missing parts supplied by reference TRBV5-1 and TRBJ2-4, is KAGVTQTPRYLIKTRGQQVTLSCSPISGHRSVSWYQQTPGQGLQFLFEYFSETQRNKGNFPGRFSGRQFSNSRSEMNVSTLELGDSALYLCASSLVGPGLNIQYFGAGTRLSVL.

This clone was recorded a few times. The rearrangement links TRBV4-1 to TRBJ1-5, with 8 bases identical to TRBD1. Looked up from germline, CDR1 is MGHRA and CDR2 is YSYEKL. The CDR3 has 16 amino acids. V shed 4 bases, J shed 1 base, and the junction held 6 bases outside the gene matches. The CDR3, as DNA: TGCGCCAGCAGCCCAGGGACAGGAGGAAGCAATCAGCCCCAGCATTTT. It specifies CASSPGTGGSNQPQHF.

This sequence joins TRBV7-2 and TRBJ1-5, with unresolved D. This CDR3 spans 13 amino acids. V lost 1 base, J lost 7 bases, and 8 bases lay in between. Germline CDR1 SGHTA, CDR2 FQGNSA. The CDR3 here is CASSLGSGQPQHF. CDR3 in DNA: TGTGCCAGCAGCTTAGGTTCGGGCCAGCCCCAGCATTTT.

CDR3 loop: CASSFDGRSSGNTIYF. The CDR3, as DNA: TGTGCCAGCAGTTTCGACGGCAGAAGCTCTGGAAACACCATATATTTT. The rearrangement joins TRBV27 to TRBJ1-3; no firm D call. CDR1 and CDR2 from the germline V gene are MNHEY and SMNVEV (reference sequence). This CDR3 is built from 16 residues. Trimming pared 3 bases from V and 0 bases from J, leaving 12 bases between.

The chain links TRBV6-5 to TRBJ1-1, with a possible D match to TRBD1 (5 bases). V dropped 0 bases and J dropped 1 base, with 9 bases sitting between them. The germline gives CDR1 MNHEY, CDR2 SVGAGI. The CDR3 is 15 residues long. The CDR3 here is CASSYSRRGNTEAFF. The CDR3 nucleotides read TGTGCCAGCAGTTACTCCAGGAGGGGGAACACTGAAGCTTTCTTT.

This chain uses TRBV30 with TRBJ1-1; D not resolved. Looked up from germline, CDR1 is GTSNPN and CDR2 is SVGIG (reference sequence). The CDR3 loop spans 10 amino acids. V lost 5 bases and J 8 bases, leaving 9 bases between the germline ends. CDR3 DNA: TGTGCCTGGGATTCAGGAGAAGCTTTCTTT. Translation gives CAWDSGEAFF.

The chain uses TRBV27 and TRBJ1-1; D possibly corresponds to TRBD1 (5 bases). Germline assignment: CDR1 MNHEY and CDR2 SMNVEV (reference sequence). With 0 bases removed from V and 2 bases from J, the gap between germline ends came to 10 bases. The CDR3 totals 15 residues. CDR3 loop: CASSLSLRENTEAFF. The DNA of the CDR3 is TGTGCCAGCAGTTTATCTCTCAGGGAAAACACTGAAGCTTTCTTT.

The chain uses TRBV28 and TRBJ1-1; D is uncertain. V lost 5 bases and J 0 bases, leaving 7 bases between the germline ends. Germline V gene lookup returns CDR1 MDHEN and CDR2 SYDVKM. CDR3 length equals 13 residues. CDR3 region: CASSRDMNTEAFF. The CDR3 DNA is TGTGCCAGCAGTAGAGACATGAACACTGAAGCTTTCTTT. Full variable domain (outside the CDR3, taken from reference TRBV28 and TRBJ1-1): DVKVTQSSRYLVKRTGEKVFLECVQDMDHENMFWYRQDPGLGLRLIYFSYDVKMKEKGDIPEGYSVSREKKERFSLILESASTNQTSMYLCASSRDMNTEAFFGQGTRLTVV.

This clone was found once. The rearrangement links TRBV29-1 to TRBJ2-7, with D tentatively TRBD1 (6 bases). Germline CDR1 SQVTM, CDR2 ANQGSEA. This CDR3 is 12 amino acids long. V lost 6 bases and J 3 bases, leaving 12 bases between the germline ends. The CDR3 bases are TGCAGCGTGGCTGGGGGCAGCTACGAGCAGTACTTC. Protein: CSVAGGSYEQYF.

This chain connects TRBV4-1 to TRBJ1-1, with TRBD1 as a possible D gene (6 bases). V gave up 1 base and J gave up 5 bases, with 14 bases separating them. Germline lookup yields CDR1 MGHRA and CDR2 YSYEKL. The CDR3 spans 15 residues. The CDR3 protein is CASSQGWGGQTEAFF. CDR3 nucleotide sequence: TGCGCCAGCAGCCAAGGTTGGGGAGGACAGACTGAAGCTTTCTTT.

The rearrangement joins TRBV4-3 to TRBJ2-7, with D possibly matching TRBD2 (6 bases). The CDR3 is 13 amino acids. Per germline, CDR1 LGHNA and CDR2 YSLEER. The CDR3 sequence: CASGKGKGYEQYF. The CDR3 region has the DNA TGCGCTAGCGGTAAGGGGAAAGGCTACGAGCAGTACTTC.

The chain combines TRBV7-2 with TRBJ2-5, with TRBD1 identical over 7 bases. TRBJ2-7 matches the DNA end more closely, so the J call is doubtful. Germline V gives CDR1 SGHTA, CDR2 FQGNSA. This CDR3 is 12 amino acids long. CDR3 region: CASSSTGYEQYF. CDR3 nucleotide sequence: TGTGCCAGCAGCTCGACAGGGTACGAGCAGTACTTC.

The chain combines TRBV29-1 with TRBJ2-7, with a possible D match to TRBD1 (5 bases). The CDR3 consists of 15 residues. CDR1 is SQVTM, CDR2 ANQGSEA, per germline. Trimming cost V 0 bases and J 4 bases, with 16 bases left between them. CDR3 residues: CSVEELVGSGYEQYF. The CDR3 bases are TGCAGCGTTGAAGAGTTGGTGGGGTCAGGGTACGAGCAGTACTTC.

V gene TRBV6-5 combines with J gene TRBJ1-1; D perhaps matches TRBD1 (5 bases). The CDR3 sequence is 13 residues long. V was cut by 2 bases and J by 7 bases, with 11 bases left in between. Germline CDR1 is MNHEY and CDR2 is SVGAGI. CDR3 sequence (DNA): TGTGCCAGCAGTTACCCTGGGACCATTGAAGCTTTCTTT. It codes for CASSYPGTIEAFF.